The clone carrying this T cell receptor (beta chain) was found once. Antigen unknown. This sample is part of a study of regulatory T cells in long-lasting Graves disease. Overall study findings and caveats: Whereas approximately 980 public clonotypes were shared by new patients, persistent patients shared more, at about 2,500.

Trimming removed 8 bases at V and 1 base at J, with 18 bases between. This CDR3 contains 17 residues. Germline loops: CDR1 MDHEN, CDR2 SYDVKM. The time point is: newly diagnosed GD, antithyroid drugs for less than 3 months. After RNA was extracted from PBMCs, the TCR library was made from it. The TCR beta library used iRepertoire HTBI primers with Arm-PCR amplification of CDR3. TCRdb reprocessed the multiplex PCR reads via MiXCR and lists one record per CDR3 protein. Here the sample spans a few hundred thousand distinct CDR3 sequences, about 19% being singletons. Separately, the same data were catalogued under a study of T cells in Graves' hyperthyroidism and ophthalmopathy. That source notes: Patients with ophthalmopathy were separated from those with stable hyperthyroidism by a 13 V-J model.

The TCR comes from a woman in her 30s with Graves disease. The specimen was peripheral blood mononuclear cells (PBMCs), collected at new diagnosis, from a patient treated with antithyroid drugs. The chain is built from TRBV28 and TRBJ2-6; D is perhaps TRBD1 or TRBD2 (5 bases each). CDR3: CASVTGTPLSGANVLTF. CDR3 nucleotide sequence: TGTGCCAGCGTAACCGGGACCCCTTTATCTGGGGCCAACGTCCTGACTTTC.